A single sample is the source of the 21 T cell receptor beta chains below, sequenced in a study of shared clonotypes between healthy human individuals. Clones were read by immunoSEQ multiplex PCR, and TCRdb kept only the in-frame ones, dropping some. The table records 2,100,000 or so clones, about 94% of them present only once. The specimen sequenced was naive CD4+ T cells sorted from blood. Subset reported: CD45RA+ positively selected. Receptors were obtained from a man aged 18 to 29 in good health.

V is TRBV11-3 and J is TRBJ2-1, with D unresolved. The CDR3 has 14 residues. V lost 0 bases, J lost 4 bases, and 7 bases lay in between. Germline values: CDR1 SGHNT, CDR2 YENEEA. CDR3 sequence: CASSLEVGYNEQFF. For the CDR3, the DNA is TGTGCCAGCAGCTTAGAGGTCGGGTACAATGAGCAGTTCTTC. The whole variable domain, remainder taken from reference TRBV11-3 and TRBJ2-1, is EAGVVQSPRYKIIEKKQPVAFWCNPISGHNTLYWYLQNLGQGPELLIRYENEEAVDDSQLPKDRFSAERLKGVDSTLKIQPAELGDSAVYLCASSLEVGYNEQFFGPGTRLTVL.

The chain uses TRBV5-1 and TRBJ2-5; 10 positions match TRBD2. Germline V gene lookup returns CDR1 SGHRS and CDR2 YFSETQ. V gave up 3 bases and J gave up 2 bases; unmatched junction bases: 10. This CDR3 is built from 17 residues. The CDR3 nucleotides are TGCGCCAGCAGCTCCTTAGGGAGCGGGGGGGCGCAAGAGACCCAGTACTTC. This translates into CASSSLGSGGAQETQYF.

This clone has a single count. Other DNA variants within this sample encode the same CDR3. The genes are TRBV14 and TRBJ1-2, with D unclear. The germline V gene encodes CDR1 SGHDN and CDR2 FVKESK. This CDR3 is 12 amino acids long. The V end was cut by 0 bases, the J end by 7 bases, with 6 bases between. The CDR3 spells CASSQDRAGYTF. CDR3 coding DNA: TGTGCCAGCAGCCAAGATCGGGCTGGCTACACCTTC.

The chain is built from TRBV5-1 and TRBJ2-7, with D tentatively TRBD1 (6 bases). The CDR3 is made up of 14 amino acids. Per the germline V gene, CDR1 is SGHRS and CDR2 is YFSETQ. V dropped 4 bases and J dropped 6 bases, with 17 bases sitting between them. CDR3: CASSPTPGESEQYF. The CDR3, as DNA: TGCGCCAGCAGCCCCACCCCAGGGGAGAGCGAGCAGTACTTC.

The J gene is TRBJ2-3, the V gene TRBV18, with D uncertain. Germline CDR1 reads KGHSH; CDR2 reads LQKENI. V lost 5 bases and J lost 0, with 6 bases in between. The CDR3 has 13 residues. The CDR3 DNA sequence: TGTGCCAGCTCAGTCCAGAGCACAGATACGCAGTATTTT. It translates to CASSVQSTDTQYF.

The chain recombines TRBV27 with TRBJ1-4; D unresolved. V dropped 6 bases and J dropped 3 bases, with 2 bases sitting between them. Germline CDR1 and CDR2: MNHEY and SMNVEV (reference sequence). The CDR3 runs to 11 residues. The CDR3 DNA reads TGTGCCAGCAGGGCTAATGAAAAACTGTTTTTT. Translating it yields CASRANEKLFF.

The rearrangement links TRBV6-6 to TRBJ2-1; D might be TRBD2 (7 bases). The length of the CDR3 is 13 residues. The germline V gene encodes CDR1 MNHNY and CDR2 SVGAGI (reference sequence). V lost 2 bases and J 6 bases, leaving 8 bases between the germline ends. CDR3 in DNA: TGTGCCAGCAGTTACGCGGGGGCCAATGAGCAGTTCTTC. Residues: CASSYAGANEQFF.

This clone was detected once. The chain combines TRBV10-2 with TRBJ2-7, with 8 bases matching TRBD1. The CDR3 consists of 13 residues. Trimming cost V 8 bases and J 9 bases; bases outside gene matches: 12. CDR1 and CDR2 from the germline V gene are WSHSY and SAAADI. The CDR3 spells CASARTGMTPQYF. The CDR3 DNA follows: TGCGCCAGCGCTCGGACAGGGATGACGCCGCAGTACTTC.

The chain has TRBV15 and TRBJ2-5, with 9 bases aligning to TRBD2. V lost 7 bases to trimming and J lost 5 bases; unmatched junction nucleotides: 14. Germline loops: CDR1 LNHNV, CDR2 YYDKDF (reference sequence). The CDR3 contains 16 residues. This CDR3 is CATTNQLAGVMETQYF. CDR3 bases: TGTGCCACCACAAACCAACTAGCGGGCGTGATGGAGACCCAGTACTTC.

The rearrangement uses TRBV13 and TRBJ2-4; D possibly corresponds to TRBD2 (5 bases). Trimming removed 4 bases from V and 3 bases from J, with 16 bases in between. Germline lookup yields CDR1 PRHDT and CDR2 FYEKMQ (reference sequence). This CDR3 region has 16 residues. Here the CDR3 reads CASSSRQSSVKNIQYF. The CDR3 region has the DNA TGTGCCAGCAGCTCCCGACAAAGTAGCGTCAAAAACATTCAGTACTTC.

The chain combines TRBV19 with TRBJ1-5; 11 bases line up with TRBD1. Per germline, CDR1 LNHDA and CDR2 SQIVND (reference sequence). The CDR3 extends over 16 amino acids. V was pared by 9 bases and J by 5 bases, with 12 bases of the junction left unmatched. The CDR3 reads CASLFPGQGVDQPQHF. As DNA, the CDR3 is TGTGCCAGCCTTTTCCCGGGACAGGGGGTCGATCAGCCCCAGCATTTT.

The V call is TRBV10-3, the J call TRBJ1-6; a weak D match, TRBD1 (6 bases). The CDR3 has 15 residues. The V end lost 6 bases, the J end lost 6 bases, and 15 bases lay between the germline ends. Germline-derived CDR1 and CDR2 are ENHRY and SYGVKD. The CDR3 region is CAISQGRNGNSPLHF. CDR3 nucleotide sequence: TGTGCCATCAGCCAGGGGAGGAACGGTAATTCACCCCTCCACTTT.

This sequence joins TRBV5-1 and TRBJ2-7; 7 nucleotides agree with TRBD1. V shed 4 bases and J 6 bases; nucleotides not matched to a gene: 10. CDR3 length equals 14 residues. Germline V gene sequence: CDR1 SGHRS, CDR2 YFSETQ. DNA for the CDR3: TGCGCCAGCAGCCCCGGCGACAGGGCTATCGAGCAGTACTTC. Protein: CASSPGDRAIEQYF.

This clone was seen once. V gene TRBV18 combines with J gene TRBJ1-1; the D is unclear. V shed 3 bases and J shed 3 bases, with 11 bases lying between them. CDR3 length: 14 residues. Germline V gene data show CDR1 as KGHSH and CDR2 as LQKENI. CDR3 sequence (DNA): TGTGCCAGCTCACCCAAAGGGTGGGACACTGAAGCTTTCTTT. Protein: CASSPKGWDTEAFF.

The rearrangement uses TRBV18 and TRBJ2-1; 11 positions agree with TRBD2. CDR3 size: 16 residues. With V trimmed by 9 bases and J by 6 bases, 13 bases remained unmatched. Germline lookup yields CDR1 KGHSH and CDR2 LQKENI. The CDR3 DNA is TGTGCCAGTTCGGTAGGGGAGCTAGCGGGAGGCAATGAGCAGTTCTTC. Translation gives CASSVGELAGGNEQFF.

The chain carries TRBV5-1 and TRBJ2-2; D may be TRBD1 (6 bases). This CDR3 contains 15 residues. V was shortened by 2 bases and J by 1 base, with 9 bases between the two germline ends. Germline V lookup: CDR1 SGHRS, CDR2 YFSETQ. The CDR3 DNA reads TGCGCCAGCAGCTTCGTGACAGGGAACACCGGGGAGCTGTTTTTT. Translated: CASSFVTGNTGELFF.

The V gene is TRBV5-1, the J gene TRBJ1-2; a weak D match, TRBD1 (6 bases). Trimming shortened V by 4 bases and J by 4 bases, and 14 bases separated the two germline ends. The CDR3 is made up of 14 amino acids. CDR1 is SGHRS, CDR2 YFSETQ, per germline. The CDR3: CASSLTGGGYGYTF. CDR3 sequence (DNA): TGCGCCAGCAGCCTCACGGGGGGCGGCTATGGCTACACCTTC.

V usage is TRBV10-3 and J usage is TRBJ2-5; D gene ambiguous. CDR3 size: 14 residues. Germline CDR1 reads ENHRY; CDR2 reads SYGVKD. The V and J ends lost 1 base and 2 bases respectively, with 8 bases between them. The CDR3 spells CAISEWAIQETQYF. The CDR3 DNA sequence: TGTGCCATCAGTGAGTGGGCCATTCAAGAGACCCAGTACTTC.

The chain recombines TRBV7-2 with TRBJ2-7, with 10 bases that match TRBD2. Trimming cost V 5 bases and J 2 bases; bases outside gene matches: 6. The CDR3 contains 15 residues. Germline-derived CDR1 and CDR2 are SGHTA and FQGNSA. The CDR3 region has the DNA TGTGCCAGCAGCCCCGGGAGCGGGAGGGCCTACGAGCAGTACTTC. Amino acids: CASSPGSGRAYEQYF.

The chain joins TRBV7-2 to TRBJ1-2; D unclear. The CDR3 length is 12 residues. Germline V gene lookup returns CDR1 SGHTA and CDR2 FQGNSA. Trimming removed 1 base from V and 7 bases from J, with 7 bases in between. This CDR3 reads CASSLDDSGYTF. The CDR3 nucleotides are TGTGCCAGCAGCTTAGACGACTCTGGCTACACCTTC.

This chain joins TRBV5-1 and TRBJ2-7; the D gene is possibly TRBD1 (6 bases). CDR3 length equals 15 residues. Germline values: CDR1 SGHRS, CDR2 YFSETQ. The V and J ends lost 0 bases and 6 bases respectively, with 16 bases between them. The chain's CDR3 is CASSLAGFQGSEQYF. CDR3 nucleotides: TGCGCCAGCAGCTTGGCGGGTTTCCAGGGGAGCGAGCAGTACTTC.